This T cell receptor beta chain was recovered during a study of TIL therapy for anti-PD-1-resistant metastatic lung cancer. The time point denotes: pre-treatment sample, taken before nivolumab and TIL therapy. This was the immunoSEQ v3 assay. Here immunoSEQ multiplex PCR was the method, and the copy in TCRdb shows in-frame clones only, minus some. Here the sample spans nearly 15,000 clones, more than 70% being singletons. As regards this clone: The antigen is undetermined.

The CDR3 length is 19 residues. CDR1 is SGHTA, CDR2 FQGNSA, per germline. Trimming cost V 3 bases and J 7 bases; bases outside gene matches: 17. Study-wide points: This highly selected cohort may not generalize to typical lung cancer patients.

This chain joins TRBV7-2 and TRBJ2-2; TRBD2 matches at 10 bases. The receptor's source is a person aged 25 to 79 with non-small cell lung cancer. The sequences come from blood, collected at baseline. The CDR3 reads CASSFGSREREGLSGELFF. The CDR3 DNA reads TGTGCCAGCAGCTTCGGCTCGAGGGAGCGGGAGGGTTTGAGCGGGGAGCTGTTTTTT. Using reference TRBV7-2 and TRBJ2-2 for the parts outside the CDR3, the full variable domain is GAGVSQSPSNKVTEKGKDVELRCDPISGHTALYWYRQSLGQGLEFLIYFQGNSAPDKSGLPSDRFSAERTGGSVSTLTIQRTQQEDSAVYLCASSFGSREREGLSGELFFGEGSRLTVL.